Below, one T cell receptor (beta chain) is given with its context. CDR1 is KGHSY and CDR2 is FQNENV in the germline V gene. Trimming shortened V by 2 bases and J by 6 bases, and 8 bases separated the two germline ends. This CDR3 comprises 12 residues. Study members were between about 18 and 89 years old and lived in about two dozen US regions. This sample was taken from a study of blood T cell repertoires in COVID-19. The data were produced by immunoSEQ multiplex PCR, yet TCRdb's version contains in-frame clones alone and is incomplete. Altogether about 250,000 clones are present, around 85% being singletons, with the ten largest covering roughly 4%.

The rearrangement uses TRBV16 and TRBJ2-7; D unclear. This TCR came from a woman in her thirties who had recovered from COVID-19. Sequenced material: PBMCs or T cells enriched from blood (not recorded which). CDR3 bases: TGTGCCAGCAGCCAAGGGCCCGCCGAGCAGTACTTC. Translation gives CASSQGPAEQYF.